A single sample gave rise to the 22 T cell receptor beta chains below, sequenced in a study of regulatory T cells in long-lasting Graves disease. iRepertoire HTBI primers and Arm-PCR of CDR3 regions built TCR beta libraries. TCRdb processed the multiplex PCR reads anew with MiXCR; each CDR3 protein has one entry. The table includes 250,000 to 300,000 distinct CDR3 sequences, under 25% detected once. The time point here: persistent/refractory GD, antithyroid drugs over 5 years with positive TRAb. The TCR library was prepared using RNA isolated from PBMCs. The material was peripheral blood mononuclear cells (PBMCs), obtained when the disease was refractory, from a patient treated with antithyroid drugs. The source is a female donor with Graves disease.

In DNA, the CDR3 is TGCGCCACTAGAGCGGGACCCACCGGGGAGCTGTTTTTT. It yields the protein CATRAGPTGELFF. The chain joins TRBV5-1 to TRBJ2-2; the match to TRBD2 covers 7 bases. The junction had 6 bases not matched to a gene; V was cut back by 9 bases and J by 4 bases. Germline loops: CDR1 SGHRS, CDR2 YFSETQ. The CDR3 sequence is 13 residues long.

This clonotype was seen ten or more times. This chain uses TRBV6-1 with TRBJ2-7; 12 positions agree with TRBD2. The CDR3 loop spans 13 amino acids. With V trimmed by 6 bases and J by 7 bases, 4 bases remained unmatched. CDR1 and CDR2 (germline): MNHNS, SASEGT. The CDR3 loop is CASRLAGGREQYF. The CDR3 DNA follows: TGTGCCAGCAGACTAGCGGGAGGACGGGAGCAGTACTTC.

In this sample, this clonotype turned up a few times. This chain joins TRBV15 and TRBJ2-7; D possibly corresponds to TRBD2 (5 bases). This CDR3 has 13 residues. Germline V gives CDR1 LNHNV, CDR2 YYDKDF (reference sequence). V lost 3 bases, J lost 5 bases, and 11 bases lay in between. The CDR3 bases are TGTGCCACCAGCAGGGACTTCTACGACGAGCAGTACTTC. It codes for CATSRDFYDEQYF.

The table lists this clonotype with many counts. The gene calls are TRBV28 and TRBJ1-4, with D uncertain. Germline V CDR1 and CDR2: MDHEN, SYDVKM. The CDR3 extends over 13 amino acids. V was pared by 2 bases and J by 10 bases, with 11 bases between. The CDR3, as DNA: TGTGCCAGCAGTTTAGCCGACATCGGAAAACTGTTTTTT. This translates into CASSLADIGKLFF.

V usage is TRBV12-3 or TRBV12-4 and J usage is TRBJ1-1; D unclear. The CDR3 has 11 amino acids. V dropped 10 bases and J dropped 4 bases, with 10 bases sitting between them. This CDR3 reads CAIRWGTEAFF. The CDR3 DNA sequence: TGTGCCATCCGGTGGGGCACTGAAGCTTTCTTT.

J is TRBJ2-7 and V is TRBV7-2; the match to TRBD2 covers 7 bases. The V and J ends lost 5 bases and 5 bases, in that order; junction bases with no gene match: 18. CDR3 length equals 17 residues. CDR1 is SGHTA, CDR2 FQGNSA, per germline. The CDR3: CASSRRLAGGILHEQYF. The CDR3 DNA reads TGTGCCAGCAGCCGGCGACTAGCCGGGGGAATACTCCACGAGCAGTACTTC.

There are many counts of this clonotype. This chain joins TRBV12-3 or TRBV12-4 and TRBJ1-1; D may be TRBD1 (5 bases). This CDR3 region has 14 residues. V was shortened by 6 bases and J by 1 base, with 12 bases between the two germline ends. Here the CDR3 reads CASSPRGRNTEAFF. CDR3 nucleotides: TGTGCCAGCAGCCCCCGGGGGAGGAACACTGAAGCTTTCTTT.

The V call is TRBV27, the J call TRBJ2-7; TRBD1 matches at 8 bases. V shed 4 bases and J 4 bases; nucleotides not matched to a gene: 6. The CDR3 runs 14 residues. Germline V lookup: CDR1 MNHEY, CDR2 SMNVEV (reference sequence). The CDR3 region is CASSSTGTGYEQYF. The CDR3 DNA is TGTGCCAGCAGTTCCACCGGGACAGGATACGAGCAGTACTTC.

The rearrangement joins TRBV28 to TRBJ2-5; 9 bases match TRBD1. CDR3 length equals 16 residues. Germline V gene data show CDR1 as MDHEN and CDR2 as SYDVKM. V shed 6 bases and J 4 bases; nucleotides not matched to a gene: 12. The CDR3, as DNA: TGTGCCAGCAGCCGTACCGGGACAGGGCGGGGAGAGACCCAGTACTTC. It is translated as CASSRTGTGRGETQYF.

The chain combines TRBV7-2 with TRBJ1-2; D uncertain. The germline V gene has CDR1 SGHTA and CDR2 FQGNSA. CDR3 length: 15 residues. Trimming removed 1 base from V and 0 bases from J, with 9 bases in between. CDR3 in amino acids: CASSLEDGANYGYTF. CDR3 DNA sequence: TGTGCCAGCAGCTTAGAGGACGGGGCTAACTATGGCTACACCTTC.

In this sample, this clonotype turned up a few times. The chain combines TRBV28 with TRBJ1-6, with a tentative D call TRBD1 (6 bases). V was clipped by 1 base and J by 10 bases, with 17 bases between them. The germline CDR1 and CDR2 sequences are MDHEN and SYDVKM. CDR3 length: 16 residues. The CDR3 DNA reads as TGTGCCAGCAGTTTATTTTTGGGGGGCGCGACCTCACCCCTCCACTTT. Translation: CASSLFLGGATSPLHF. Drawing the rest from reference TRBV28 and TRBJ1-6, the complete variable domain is DVKVTQSSRYLVKRTGEKVFLECVQDMDHENMFWYRQDPGLGLRLIYFSYDVKMKEKGDIPEGYSVSREKKERFSLILESASTNQTSMYLCASSLFLGGATSPLHFGNGTRLTVT.

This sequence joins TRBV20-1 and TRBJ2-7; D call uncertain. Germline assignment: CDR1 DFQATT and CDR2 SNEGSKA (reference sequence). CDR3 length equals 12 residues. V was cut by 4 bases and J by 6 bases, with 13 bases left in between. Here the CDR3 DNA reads TGCAGTGCTATTGGTCCCTTGAGCGAGCAGTACTTC. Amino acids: CSAIGPLSEQYF.

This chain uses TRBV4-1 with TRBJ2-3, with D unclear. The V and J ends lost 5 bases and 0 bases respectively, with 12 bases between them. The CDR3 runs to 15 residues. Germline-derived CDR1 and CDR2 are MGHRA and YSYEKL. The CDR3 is CASSSRQISTDTQYF. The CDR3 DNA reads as TGCGCCAGCAGCTCCAGACAAATTAGCACAGATACGCAGTATTTT.

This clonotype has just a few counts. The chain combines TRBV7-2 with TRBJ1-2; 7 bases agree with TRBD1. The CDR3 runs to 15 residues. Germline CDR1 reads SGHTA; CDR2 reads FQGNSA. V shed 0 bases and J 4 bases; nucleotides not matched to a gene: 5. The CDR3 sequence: CASSLAGQNLYGYTF. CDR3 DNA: TGTGCCAGCAGCTTAGCGGGACAGAATCTCTATGGCTACACCTTC.

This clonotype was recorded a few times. The CDR3 loop reads CASIPGRGEGGVQYF. The CDR3 DNA is TGTGCCAGCATCCCCGGACGGGGGGAAGGGGGCGTGCAGTACTTC. The chain joins TRBV28 to TRBJ2-7, with D possibly being TRBD1 or TRBD2 (7 bases each). V was shortened by 7 bases and J by 9 bases, with 25 bases between the two germline ends. Germline values: CDR1 MDHEN, CDR2 SYDVKM. The CDR3 contains 15 residues.

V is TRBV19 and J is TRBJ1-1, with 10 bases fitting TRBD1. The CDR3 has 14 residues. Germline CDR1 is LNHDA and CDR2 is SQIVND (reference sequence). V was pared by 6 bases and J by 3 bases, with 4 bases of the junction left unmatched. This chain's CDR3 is CASSTGTGDTEAFF. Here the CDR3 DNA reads TGTGCCAGTAGCACCGGGACAGGGGACACTGAAGCTTTCTTT.

The CDR3 region is CASRTDTSYEQYF. CDR3 sequence (DNA): TGTGCCAGCCGAACGGACACCTCCTACGAGCAGTACTTC. The rearrangement uses TRBV25-1 and TRBJ2-7; maybe TRBD1 (5 bases). Trimming took 8 bases from V and 0 from J, leaving 11 bases between them. CDR1 MGHDK and CDR2 SYGVNS come from the germline V gene. This CDR3 has 13 amino acids.

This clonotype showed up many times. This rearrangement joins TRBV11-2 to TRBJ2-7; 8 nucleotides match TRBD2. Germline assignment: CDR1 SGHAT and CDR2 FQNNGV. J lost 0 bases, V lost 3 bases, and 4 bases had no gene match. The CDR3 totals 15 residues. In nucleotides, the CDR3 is TGTGCCAGCAGCTTCGAGCGGGGGAGCTCCTACGAGCAGTACTTC. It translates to CASSFERGSSYEQYF.

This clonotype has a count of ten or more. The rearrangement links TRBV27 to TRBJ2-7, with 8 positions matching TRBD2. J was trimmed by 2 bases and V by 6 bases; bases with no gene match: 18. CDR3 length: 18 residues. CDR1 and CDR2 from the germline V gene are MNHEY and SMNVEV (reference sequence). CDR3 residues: CASSKTRGLAPFPYEQYF. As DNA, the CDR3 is TGTGCCAGCAGCAAAACACGAGGACTAGCCCCCTTTCCCTACGAGCAGTACTTC.

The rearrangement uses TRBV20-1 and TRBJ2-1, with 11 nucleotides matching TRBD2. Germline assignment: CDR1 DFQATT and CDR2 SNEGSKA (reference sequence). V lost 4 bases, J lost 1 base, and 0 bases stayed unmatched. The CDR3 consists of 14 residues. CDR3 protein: CSAIAGGSYNEQFF. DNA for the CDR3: TGCAGTGCTATAGCGGGAGGGTCCTACAATGAGCAGTTCTTC.

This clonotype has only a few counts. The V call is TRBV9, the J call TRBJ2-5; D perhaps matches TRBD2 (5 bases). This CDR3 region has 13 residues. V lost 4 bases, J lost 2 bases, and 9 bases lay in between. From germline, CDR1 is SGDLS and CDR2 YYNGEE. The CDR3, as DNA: TGTGCCAGCAGCAGCGGAAGTCAAGAGACCCAGTACTTC. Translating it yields CASSSGSQETQYF.

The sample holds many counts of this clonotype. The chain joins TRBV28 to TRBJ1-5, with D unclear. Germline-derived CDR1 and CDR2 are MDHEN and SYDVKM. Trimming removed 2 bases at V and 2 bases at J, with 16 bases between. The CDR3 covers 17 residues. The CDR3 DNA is TGTGCCAGCAGTTTAAGTGGTATCCGAAGGGGCAATCAGCCCCAGCATTTT. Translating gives CASSLSGIRRGNQPQHF.